The clone carrying this T cell receptor (beta chain) has just a few counts. The entry originates in a study of beta chain features in type 1 diabetes. The sequenced template was cDNA made from the entire isolated RNA. Clones were sequenced by immunoSEQ multiplex PCR, and TCRdb holds only the in-frame ones, with some missing. The data hold about 470,000 clones, with about 29% observed a single time. This CDR3 region has 17 residues. Germline CDR1 and CDR2: SGHNT and YYREEE (reference sequence). J gave up 0 bases and V 3 bases, and 9 bases lay outside the gene matches. The sequence was obtained from a man aged 18-30 years in good health. The genes are TRBV5-4 and TRBJ2-5; 9 bases are shared with TRBD1. The sample consisted of naive CD4+ T cells from blood. The CDR3 loop is CASSSGTGNQYQETQYF. CDR3 DNA: TGTGCCAGCAGCTCCGGGACAGGGAACCAGTACCAAGAGACCCAGTACTTC.